This T cell receptor beta chain was found in a study of blood T cells in healthy people across ages. From germline, CDR1 is SGHRS and CDR2 YFSETQ. This CDR3 comprises 15 residues. Whole-study results and caveats: There was no known CMV status for donors, so expanded clonotype changes were possibly confounded.

To note about this clonotype: The antigen is not known. An end of the junction differs from the germline gene, which may be a read error.

Isolation of PBMCs gave at least 7 million cells per sample. Per individual sample, total RNA of at least 6 micrograms was extracted. Then a second PCR, running about 6 to 11 cycles, was carried out with a sample-barcoded 5' primer and a J-beta primer mix. A 12-random-nucleotide template-switch adaptor tagged each cDNA molecule. TCRdb re-called the 5' RACE reads with MiXCR, one entry per CDR3 protein. The repertoire holds 1,800,000 or so distinct CDR3 sequences, more than 35% seen once, with roughly 24% in the top ten. The chain has TRBV5-1 and TRBJ1-2; D is ambiguous. The sequencing input was blood. This TCR was recovered from a human donor in good health. The CDR3 spells CASSLSGQALYGHTF. CDR3 nucleotide sequence: TGCGCCAGCAGCTTGTCTGGTCAGGCCCTCTATGGCCACACCTTC.